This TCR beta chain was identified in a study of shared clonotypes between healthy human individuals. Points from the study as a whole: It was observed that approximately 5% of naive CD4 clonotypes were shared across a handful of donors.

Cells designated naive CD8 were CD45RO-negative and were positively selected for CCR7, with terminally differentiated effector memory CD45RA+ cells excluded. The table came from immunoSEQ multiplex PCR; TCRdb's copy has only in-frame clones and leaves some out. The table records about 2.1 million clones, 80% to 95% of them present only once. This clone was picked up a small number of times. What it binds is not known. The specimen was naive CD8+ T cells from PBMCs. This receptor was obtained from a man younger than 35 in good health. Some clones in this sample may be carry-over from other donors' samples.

CDR3 nucleotide sequence: TGTGCCAGCAGGGACCGAGCTAACTATGGCTACACCTTC. Amino acids: CASRDRANYGYTF. The chain couples TRBV2 to TRBJ1-2, with unresolved D. The V end lost 6 bases, the J end lost 0 bases, and 8 bases lay between the germline ends. CDR3 length equals 13 residues. Germline loops: CDR1 SNHLY, CDR2 FYNNEI. Full variable domain (missing parts from reference TRBV2 and TRBJ1-2): EPEVTQTPSHQVTQMGQEVILRCVPISNHLYFYWYRQILGQKVEFLVSFYNNEISEKSEIFDDQFSVERPDGSNFTLKIRSTKLEDSAMYFCASRDRANYGYTFGSGTRLTVV.